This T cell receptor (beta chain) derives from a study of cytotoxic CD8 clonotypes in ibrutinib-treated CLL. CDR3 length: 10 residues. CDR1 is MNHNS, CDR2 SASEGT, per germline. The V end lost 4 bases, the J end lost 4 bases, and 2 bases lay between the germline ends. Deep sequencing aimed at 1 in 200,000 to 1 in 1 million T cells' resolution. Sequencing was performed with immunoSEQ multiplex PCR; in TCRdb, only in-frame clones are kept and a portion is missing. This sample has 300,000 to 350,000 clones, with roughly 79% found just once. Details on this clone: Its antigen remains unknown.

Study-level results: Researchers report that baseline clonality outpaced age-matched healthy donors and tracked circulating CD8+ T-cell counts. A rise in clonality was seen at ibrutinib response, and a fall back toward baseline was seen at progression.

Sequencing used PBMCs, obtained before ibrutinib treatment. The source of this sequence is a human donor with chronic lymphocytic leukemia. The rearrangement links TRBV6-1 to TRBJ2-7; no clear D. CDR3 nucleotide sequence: TGTGCCAGCAGTGGATACGAGCAGTACTTC. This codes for CASSGYEQYF.